This T cell receptor beta chain was observed in a study of blood T cell repertoires in COVID-19. On the study more broadly: Sites across the United States, Italy and Spain contributed samples from acute and convalescent COVID-19. Sources were T cells, B-cell-depleted T cells, or PBMCs; the material itself was cDNA or gDNA.

Germline loops: CDR1 MNHEY, CDR2 SVGAGI. The CDR3 covers 13 residues. With V trimmed by 6 bases and J by 8 bases, 5 bases remained unmatched. In Seattle, patients joined the study during active infection and were tracked longitudinally. Authors' methods: For nucleated cells, counts were estimated from reference gene primer amplification. Generated by immunoSEQ multiplex PCR, the TCRdb table keeps only in-frame clones and is missing some. V, J and clone size reflect that table, while D and trimming were determined from the DNA. This table has about 240,000 clones, around 90% appearing once. The chain couples TRBV6-5 to TRBJ2-1; 9 nucleotides line up with TRBD1. Material for sequencing was peripheral blood. The receptor comes from a man aged 25 to 40 with COVID-19, enrolled during active disease. The CDR3 protein is CASSLDRGHEQFF. CDR3 nucleotides: TGTGCCAGCAGCTTGGACAGGGGCCATGAGCAGTTCTTC.